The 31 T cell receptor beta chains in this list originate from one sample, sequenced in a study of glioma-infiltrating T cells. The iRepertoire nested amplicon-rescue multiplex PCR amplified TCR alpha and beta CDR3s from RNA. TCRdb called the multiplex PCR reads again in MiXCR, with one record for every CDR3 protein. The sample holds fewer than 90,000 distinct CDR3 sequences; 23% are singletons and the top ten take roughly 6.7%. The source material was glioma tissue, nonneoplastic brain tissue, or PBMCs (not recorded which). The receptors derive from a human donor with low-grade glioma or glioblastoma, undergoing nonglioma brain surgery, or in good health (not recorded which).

CDR3 bases: TGTGCCAGCAGTCTAGGGATTTCGGGACTACCCCCGGATGGGGAGCTGTTTTTT. As protein: CASSLGISGLPPDGELFF. The chain is built from TRBV7-9 and TRBJ2-2; 7 nucleotides agree with TRBD2. This CDR3 has 18 amino acids. CDR1 and CDR2 from the germline V gene are SEHNR and FQNEAQ (reference sequence). After removal of 6 bases from V and 8 bases from J, the junction contained 21 bases not matched to a gene. Based on the CDR3 plus reference TRBV7-9 and TRBJ2-2, the full variable domain is DTGVSQNPRHKITKRGQNVTFRCDPISEHNRLYWYRQTLGQGPEFLTYFQNEAQLEKSRLLSDRFSAERPKGSFSTLEIQRTEQGDSAMYLCASSLGISGLPPDGELFFGEGSRLTVL.

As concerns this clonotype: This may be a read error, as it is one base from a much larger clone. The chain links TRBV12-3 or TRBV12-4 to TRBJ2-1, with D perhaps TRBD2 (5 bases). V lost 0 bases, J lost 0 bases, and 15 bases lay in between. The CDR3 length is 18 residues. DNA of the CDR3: TGTGCCAGCAGTTTAGCGCCTGGAGGTCGAGCCTCCTACAATGAGCAGTTCTTC. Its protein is CASSLAPGGRASYNEQFF.

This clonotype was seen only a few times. The chain's CDR3 is CSVEIFGTNEQFF. Written as DNA, the CDR3 is TGCAGCGTTGAAATTTTCGGGACCAATGAGCAGTTCTTC. The genes are TRBV29-1 and TRBJ2-1, with D perhaps given as TRBD1 or TRBD2 (5 bases each). The V gene's germline CDR1 is SQVTM and CDR2 ANQGSEA. The V end lost 2 bases, the J end lost 6 bases, and 11 bases lay between the germline ends. The CDR3 sequence is 13 residues long.

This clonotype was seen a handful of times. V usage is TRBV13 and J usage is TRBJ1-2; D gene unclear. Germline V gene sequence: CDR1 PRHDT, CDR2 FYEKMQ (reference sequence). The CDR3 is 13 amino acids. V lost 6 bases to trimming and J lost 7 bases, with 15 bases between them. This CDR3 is CASRPRGSIGYTF. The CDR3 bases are TGTGCCAGCAGACCCCGGGGAAGTATTGGCTACACCTTC.

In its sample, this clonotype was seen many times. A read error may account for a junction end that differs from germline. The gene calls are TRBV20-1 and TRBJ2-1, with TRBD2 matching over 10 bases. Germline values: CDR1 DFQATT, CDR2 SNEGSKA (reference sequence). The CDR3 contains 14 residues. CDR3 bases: TGCAGTGCCAGAGTAGCGGGAGGTCCGGGTGAGCAGTTCTTC. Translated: CSARVAGGPGEQFF.

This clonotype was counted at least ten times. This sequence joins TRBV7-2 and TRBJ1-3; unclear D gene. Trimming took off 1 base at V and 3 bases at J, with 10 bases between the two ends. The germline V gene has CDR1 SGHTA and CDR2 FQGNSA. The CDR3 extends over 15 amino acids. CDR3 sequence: CASSLVTVDGNTIYF. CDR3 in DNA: TGTGCCAGCAGCTTAGTAACGGTGGATGGAAACACCATATATTTT.

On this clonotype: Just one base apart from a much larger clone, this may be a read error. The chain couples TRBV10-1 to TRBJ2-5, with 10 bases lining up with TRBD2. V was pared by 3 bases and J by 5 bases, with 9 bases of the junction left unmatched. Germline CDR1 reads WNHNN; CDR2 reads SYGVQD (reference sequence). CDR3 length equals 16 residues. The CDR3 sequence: CASSDSSGSLAETQYF. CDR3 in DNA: TGCGCCAGCAGTGACTCTAGCGGGAGCCTCGCTGAGACCCAGTACTTC.

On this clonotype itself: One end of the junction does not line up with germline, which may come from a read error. The CDR3 here is CASSSGVSGDTIYF. CDR3 coding DNA: TGTGCCAGCAGCTCGGGAGTCTCTGGAGACACCATATATTTT. V gene TRBV3-1 combines with J gene TRBJ1-3; D is undetermined. This CDR3 is built from 14 residues. Germline V gives CDR1 LGHDT, CDR2 YNNKEL (reference sequence).

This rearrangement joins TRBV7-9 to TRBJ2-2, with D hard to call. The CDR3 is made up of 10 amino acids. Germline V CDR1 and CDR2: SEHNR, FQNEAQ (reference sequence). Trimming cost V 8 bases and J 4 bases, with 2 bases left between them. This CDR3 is CASVTGELFF. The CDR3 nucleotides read TGTGCCAGCGTCACCGGGGAGCTGTTTTTT.

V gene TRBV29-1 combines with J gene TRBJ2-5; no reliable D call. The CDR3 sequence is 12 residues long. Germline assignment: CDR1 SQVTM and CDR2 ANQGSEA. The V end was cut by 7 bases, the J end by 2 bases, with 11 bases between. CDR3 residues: CSADTHQETQYF. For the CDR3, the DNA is TGCAGCGCAGACACACATCAAGAGACCCAGTACTTC. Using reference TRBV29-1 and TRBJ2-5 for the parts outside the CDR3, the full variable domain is SAVISQKPSRDICQRGTSLTIQCQVDSQVTMMFWYRQQPGQSLTLIATANQGSEATYESGFVIDKFPISRPNLTFSTLTVSNMSPEDSSIYLCSADTHQETQYFGPGTRLLVL.

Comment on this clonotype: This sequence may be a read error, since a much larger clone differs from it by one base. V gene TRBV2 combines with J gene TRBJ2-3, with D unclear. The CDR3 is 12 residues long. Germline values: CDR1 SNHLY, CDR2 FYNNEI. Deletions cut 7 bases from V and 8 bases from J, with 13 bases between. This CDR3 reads CASNPPVFTQYF. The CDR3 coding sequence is TGTGCCAGCAACCCCCCTGTATTTACGCAGTATTTT.

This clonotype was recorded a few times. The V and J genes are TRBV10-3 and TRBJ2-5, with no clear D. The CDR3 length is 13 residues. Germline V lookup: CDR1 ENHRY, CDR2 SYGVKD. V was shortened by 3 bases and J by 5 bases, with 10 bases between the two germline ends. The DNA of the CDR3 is TGTGCCATCAGTGATTATACATTGGAGACCCAGTACTTC. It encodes CAISDYTLETQYF.

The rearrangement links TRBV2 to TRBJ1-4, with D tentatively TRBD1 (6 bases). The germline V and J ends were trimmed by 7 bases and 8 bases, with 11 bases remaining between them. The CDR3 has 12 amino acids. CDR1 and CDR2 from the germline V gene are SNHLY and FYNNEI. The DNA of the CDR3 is TGTGCCAGCAACCGGGGGCGGGAAAAACTGTTTTTT. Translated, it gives CASNRGREKLFF.

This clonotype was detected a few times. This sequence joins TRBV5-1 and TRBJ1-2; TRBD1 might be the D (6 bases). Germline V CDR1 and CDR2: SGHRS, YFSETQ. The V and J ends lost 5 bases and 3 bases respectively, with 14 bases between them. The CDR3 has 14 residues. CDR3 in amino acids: CASRPNRDHYGYTF. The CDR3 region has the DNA TGCGCCAGCAGGCCGAACAGGGACCACTATGGCTACACCTTC.

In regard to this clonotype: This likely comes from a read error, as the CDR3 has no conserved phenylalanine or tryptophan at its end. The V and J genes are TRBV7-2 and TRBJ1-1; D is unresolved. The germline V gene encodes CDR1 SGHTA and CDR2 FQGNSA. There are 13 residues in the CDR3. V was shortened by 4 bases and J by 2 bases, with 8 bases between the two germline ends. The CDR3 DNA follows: TGTGCCAGCAGCTCCAAGGTTAACACTGAAGCTTTCCTT. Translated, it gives CASSSKVNTEAFL.

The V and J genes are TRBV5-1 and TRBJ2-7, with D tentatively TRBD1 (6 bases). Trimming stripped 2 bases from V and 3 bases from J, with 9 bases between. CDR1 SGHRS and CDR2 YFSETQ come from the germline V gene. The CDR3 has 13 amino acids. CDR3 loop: CASSFEQGYEQYF. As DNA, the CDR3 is TGCGCCAGCAGCTTCGAACAGGGCTACGAGCAGTACTTC.

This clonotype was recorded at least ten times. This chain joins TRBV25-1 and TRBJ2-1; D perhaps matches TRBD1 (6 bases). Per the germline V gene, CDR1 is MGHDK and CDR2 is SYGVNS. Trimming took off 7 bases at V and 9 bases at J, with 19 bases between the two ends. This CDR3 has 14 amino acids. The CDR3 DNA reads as TGTGCCAGCAAAGGAACAGGGTCGTCGTCTGAGCAGTTCTTC. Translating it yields CASKGTGSSSEQFF.

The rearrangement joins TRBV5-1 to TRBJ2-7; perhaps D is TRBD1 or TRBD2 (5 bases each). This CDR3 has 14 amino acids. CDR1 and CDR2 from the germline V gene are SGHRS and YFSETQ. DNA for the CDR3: TGCGCTGGCAGCTTGGTGGGACCATCCATCGAGCAGTACTTC. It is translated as CAGSLVGPSIEQYF.

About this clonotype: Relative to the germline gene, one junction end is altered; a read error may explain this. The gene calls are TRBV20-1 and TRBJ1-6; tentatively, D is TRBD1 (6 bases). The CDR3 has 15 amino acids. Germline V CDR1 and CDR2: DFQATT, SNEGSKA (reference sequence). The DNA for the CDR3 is TGCAGTGTTAGAGCCTGGACAGAACATAATTCACCCCTCCACTTT. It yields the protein CSVRAWTEHNSPLHF.

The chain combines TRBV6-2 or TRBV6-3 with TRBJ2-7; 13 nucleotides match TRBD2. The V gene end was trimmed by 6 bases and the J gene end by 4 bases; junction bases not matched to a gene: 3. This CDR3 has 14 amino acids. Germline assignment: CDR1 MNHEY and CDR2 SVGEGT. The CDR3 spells CASSELAGGYEQYF. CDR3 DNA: TGTGCCAGCAGCGAACTAGCGGGAGGGTACGAGCAGTACTTC.

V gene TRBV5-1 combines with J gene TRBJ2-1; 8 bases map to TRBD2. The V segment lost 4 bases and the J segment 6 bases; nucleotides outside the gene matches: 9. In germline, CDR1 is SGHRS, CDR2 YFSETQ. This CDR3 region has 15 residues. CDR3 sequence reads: CASSHPAGGGNEQFF. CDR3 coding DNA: TGCGCCAGCAGCCACCCCGCGGGAGGCGGCAATGAGCAGTTCTTC.

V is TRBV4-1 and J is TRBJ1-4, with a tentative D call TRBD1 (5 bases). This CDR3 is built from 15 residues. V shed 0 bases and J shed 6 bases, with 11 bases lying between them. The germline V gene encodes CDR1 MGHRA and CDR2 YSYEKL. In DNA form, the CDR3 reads TGCGCCAGCAGCCAAGAGGGGGGTGTTGATGAAAAACTGTTTTTT. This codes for CASSQEGGVDEKLFF.

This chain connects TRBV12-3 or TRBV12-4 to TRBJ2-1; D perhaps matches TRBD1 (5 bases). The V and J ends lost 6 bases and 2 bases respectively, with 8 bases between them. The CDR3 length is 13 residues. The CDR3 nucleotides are TGTGCCAGCAGGCCAGGGACCTACAATGAGCAGTTCTTC. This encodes CASRPGTYNEQFF.

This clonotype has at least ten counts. CDR3 in amino acids: CASSPTLENTEAFF. CDR3 sequence (DNA): TGTGCCAGCAGCCCGACCCTAGAAAACACTGAAGCTTTCTTT. The V gene is TRBV7-9, the J gene TRBJ1-1; the D is unclear. Germline V gives CDR1 SEHNR, CDR2 FQNEAQ (reference sequence). V shed 5 bases and J shed 2 bases, with 12 bases lying between them. The CDR3 is 14 residues long.

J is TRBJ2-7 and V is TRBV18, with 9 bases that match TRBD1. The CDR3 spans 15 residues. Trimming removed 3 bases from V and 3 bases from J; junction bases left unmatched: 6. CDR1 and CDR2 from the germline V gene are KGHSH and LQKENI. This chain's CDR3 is CASSPNRGRSYEQYF. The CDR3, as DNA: TGTGCCAGCTCACCTAACAGGGGGCGAAGCTACGAGCAGTACTTC.

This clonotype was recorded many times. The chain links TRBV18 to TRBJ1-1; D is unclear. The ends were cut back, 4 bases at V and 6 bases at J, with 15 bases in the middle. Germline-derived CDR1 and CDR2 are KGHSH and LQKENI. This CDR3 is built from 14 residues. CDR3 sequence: CASSRLEGSPEAFF. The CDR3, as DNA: TGTGCCAGCTCACGTCTTGAAGGGTCCCCTGAAGCTTTCTTT. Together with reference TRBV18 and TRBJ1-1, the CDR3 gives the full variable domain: NAGVMQNPRHLVRRRGQEARLRCSPMKGHSHVYWYRQLPEEGLKFMVYLQKENIIDESGMPKERFSAEFPKEGPSILRIQQVVRGDSAAYFCASSRLEGSPEAFFGQGTRLTVV.

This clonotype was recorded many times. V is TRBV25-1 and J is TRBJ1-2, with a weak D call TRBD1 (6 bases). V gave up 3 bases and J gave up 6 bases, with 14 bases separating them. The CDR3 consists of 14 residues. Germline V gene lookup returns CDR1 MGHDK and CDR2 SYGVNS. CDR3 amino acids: CASSDTGRINGYTF. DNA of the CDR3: TGTGCCAGCAGTGATACAGGGAGGATCAATGGCTACACCTTC.

CDR3: CASSPRQGVSYEQYF. In DNA, the CDR3 is TGTGCCAGCAGCCCTCGACAGGGGGTCTCCTACGAGCAGTACTTC. The V call is TRBV11-2, the J call TRBJ2-7, with 9 bases aligning to TRBD1. The V and J ends lost 5 bases and 0 bases, in that order; junction bases with no gene match: 5. CDR3 size: 15 residues. The V gene's germline CDR1 is SGHAT and CDR2 FQNNGV.

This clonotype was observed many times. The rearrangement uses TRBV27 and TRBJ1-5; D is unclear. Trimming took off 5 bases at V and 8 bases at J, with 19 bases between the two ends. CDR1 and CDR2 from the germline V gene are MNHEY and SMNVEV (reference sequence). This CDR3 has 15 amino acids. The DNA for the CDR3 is TGTGCCAGCAGTGCCTCTGTCCAAGGAGCGAAGCCCCAGCATTTT. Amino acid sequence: CASSASVQGAKPQHF.

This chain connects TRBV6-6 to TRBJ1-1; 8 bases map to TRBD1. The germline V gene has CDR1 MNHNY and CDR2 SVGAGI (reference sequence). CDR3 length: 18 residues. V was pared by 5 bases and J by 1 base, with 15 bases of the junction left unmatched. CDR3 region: CASSRTAGTGHRNTEAFF. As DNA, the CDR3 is TGTGCCAGCAGTCGGACTGCCGGGACAGGCCACCGGAACACTGAAGCTTTCTTT.

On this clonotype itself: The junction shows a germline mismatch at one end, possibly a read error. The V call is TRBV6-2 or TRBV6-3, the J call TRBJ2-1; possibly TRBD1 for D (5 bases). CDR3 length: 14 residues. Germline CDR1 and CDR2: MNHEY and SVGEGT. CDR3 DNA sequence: TGTACCAGCAGCCCCCAGGGATCATACAATGAGCAGTTCTTC. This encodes CTSSPQGSYNEQFF.